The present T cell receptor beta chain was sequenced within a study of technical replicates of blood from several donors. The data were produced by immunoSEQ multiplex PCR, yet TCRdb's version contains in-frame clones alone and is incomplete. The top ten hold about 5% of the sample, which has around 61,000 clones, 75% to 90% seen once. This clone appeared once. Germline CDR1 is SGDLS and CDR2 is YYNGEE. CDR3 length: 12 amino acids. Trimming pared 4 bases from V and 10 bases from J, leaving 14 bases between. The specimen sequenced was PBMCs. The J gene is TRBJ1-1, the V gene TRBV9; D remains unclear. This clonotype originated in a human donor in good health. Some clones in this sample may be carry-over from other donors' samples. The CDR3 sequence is CASSPLASGAFF. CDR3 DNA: TGTGCCAGCAGCCCGCTGGCGTCAGGAGCTTTCTTT. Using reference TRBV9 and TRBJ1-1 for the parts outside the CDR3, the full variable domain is DSGVTQTPKHLITATGQRVTLRCSPRSGDLSVYWYQQSLDQGLQFLIQYYNGEERAKGNILERFSAQQFPDLHSELNLSSLELGDSALYFCASSPLASGAFFGQGTRLTVV.